One sample yielded the 20 T cell receptor beta chains listed below, sequenced in a study of blood T cell repertoires in COVID-19. Libraries were prepared by immunoSEQ multiplex PCR; TCRdb keeps only in-frame clonotypes and omits some of them. This sample has hundreds of thousands of clones, with over 80% found just once. The sequenced sample consisted of peripheral blood. The source of these receptors is a woman between 18 and 30 years old with acute or convalescent COVID-19.

V usage is TRBV6-5 and J usage is TRBJ1-5; no definite D call. V lost 6 bases and J 5 bases, leaving 11 bases between the germline ends. The CDR3 extends over 13 amino acids. The germline CDR1 and CDR2 sequences are MNHEY and SVGAGI. The CDR3 DNA follows: TGTGCCAGCAGCCTCGGCGAGGATCAGCCCCAGCATTTT. Residues: CASSLGEDQPQHF.

The V gene is TRBV6-5, the J gene TRBJ1-4; D perhaps matches TRBD1 (6 bases). Trimming stripped 6 bases from V and 4 bases from J, with 12 bases between. Germline CDR1 MNHEY, CDR2 SVGAGI. The CDR3 runs 14 residues. The CDR3 sequence is CASRPTGVNEKLFF. Here the CDR3 DNA reads TGTGCCAGCAGACCGACAGGAGTTAATGAAAAACTGTTTTTT.

V is TRBV24-1 and J is TRBJ1-2, with 9 bases aligning to TRBD1. The V and J ends lost 6 bases and 8 bases, in that order; junction bases with no gene match: 9. Germline CDR1 and CDR2: KGHDR and SFDVKD. The CDR3 runs to 14 residues. The CDR3: CATSMTGGVTGYTF. The CDR3 bases are TGTGCCACCAGTATGACAGGGGGGGTTACGGGCTACACCTTC.

This clone turned up a few times. The chain combines TRBV7-9 with TRBJ1-1, with 8 bases fitting TRBD1. There are 15 residues in the CDR3. The V gene's germline CDR1 is SEHNR and CDR2 FQNEAQ (reference sequence). V trimming: 3 bases; J trimming: 4 bases; junction bases outside the gene matches: 7. This chain's CDR3 is CASSFFSDRGTEAFF. CDR3 nucleotides: TGTGCCAGCAGCTTCTTTTCAGACAGGGGCACTGAAGCTTTCTTT.

The chain recombines TRBV27 with TRBJ2-4; 9 nucleotides line up with TRBD1. Trimming at V came to 4 bases and at J to 8 bases, leaving 6 bases not matched to a gene. The germline CDR1 and CDR2 sequences are MNHEY and SMNVEV (reference sequence). CDR3 length equals 14 residues. The DNA for the CDR3 is TGTGCCAGCAGTTCCTACAGGGGGCAGGACATTCAGTACTTC. As protein: CASSSYRGQDIQYF.

V and J are TRBV30 and TRBJ1-1; the match to TRBD1 covers 11 bases. V gave up 0 bases and J gave up 6 bases; unmatched junction bases: 3. The CDR3 runs 14 residues. From germline, CDR1 is GTSNPN and CDR2 SVGIG (reference sequence). CDR3 DNA sequence: TGTGCCTGGAGTGTACCGGGACAGGGGGCTGAAGCTTTCTTT. Its translation: CAWSVPGQGAEAFF.

The chain is built from TRBV7-3 and TRBJ2-3; a weak D match, TRBD2 (7 bases). CDR3 length: 16 residues. The germline gives CDR1 SGHTA, CDR2 FQGTGA. V was clipped by 3 bases and J by 1 base, with 14 bases between them. The CDR3 sequence: CASSFLGGLGTDTQYF. The CDR3 DNA reads TGTGCCAGCAGCTTTCTGGGGGGGCTGGGCACAGATACGCAGTATTTT. Full variable domain (rest looked up from reference TRBV7-3 and TRBJ2-3): GAGVSQTPSNKVTEKGKYVELRCDPISGHTALYWYRQSLGQGPEFLIYFQGTGAADDSGLPNDRFFAVRPEGSVSTLKIQRTERGDSAVYLCASSFLGGLGTDTQYFGPGTRLTVL.

This clone was detected a few times. This rearrangement joins TRBV27 to TRBJ1-2; D gene ambiguous. CDR1 is MNHEY, CDR2 SMNVEV, per germline (reference sequence). The V end lost 3 bases, the J end lost 8 bases, and 16 bases lay between the germline ends. The CDR3 is 14 amino acids. In nucleotides, the CDR3 is TGTGCCAGCAGTTTTAATAACCGGTTTAAGGGCTACACCTTC. Encoded protein: CASSFNNRFKGYTF.

This chain uses TRBV27 with TRBJ2-2; tentative D call: TRBD2 (6 bases). The CDR3 length is 13 residues. The germline gives CDR1 MNHEY, CDR2 SMNVEV (reference sequence). Trimming removed 3 bases at V and 9 bases at J, with 11 bases between. The CDR3, as DNA: TGTGCCAGCAGTTTCGTCGGAGGGAGGGAGCTGTTTTTT. Protein sequence: CASSFVGGRELFF.

This clone came up once. At one end, the junction sequence differs from germline, possibly due to a read error. The rearrangement links TRBV19 to TRBJ1-3, with D possibly TRBD1 on 5 matching bases. Germline CDR1 reads LNHDA; CDR2 reads SQIVND (reference sequence). The CDR3 contains 16 residues. The CDR3 reads CAGSPLDTLSGNTIYF. For the CDR3, the DNA is TGTGCCGGTAGTCCCCTGGACACCCTCTCTGGAAACACCATATATTTT.

The chain employs TRBV28 and TRBJ1-1; TRBD1 matches at 8 bases. V gave up 6 bases and J gave up 0 bases; unmatched junction bases: 12. This CDR3 has 17 amino acids. Germline assignment: CDR1 MDHEN and CDR2 SYDVKM. CDR3 sequence reads: CASSQTGGVRMNTEAFF. CDR3 nucleotide sequence: TGTGCCAGCAGCCAAACAGGGGGGGTTAGGATGAACACTGAAGCTTTCTTT.

J is TRBJ1-2 and V is TRBV30; D is undetermined. V was pared by 4 bases and J by 8 bases, with 14 bases between. Per the germline V gene, CDR1 is GTSNPN and CDR2 is SVGIG (reference sequence). The CDR3 has 12 residues. CDR3 DNA: TGTGCCTGGACCGCGCAGCGATCCGGCTACACCTTC. This sequence encodes CAWTAQRSGYTF.

The rearrangement uses TRBV18 and TRBJ1-4; D ambiguous. This CDR3 has 14 amino acids. Germline values: CDR1 KGHSH, CDR2 LQKENI. Between the trimmed V and J ends, which lost 2 bases and 8 bases, there was a span of 12 bases. The CDR3 region has the DNA TGTGCCAGCTCACCATTGAGGAGTGGGGAAAAACTGTTTTTT. Its translation is CASSPLRSGEKLFF. The variable domain in full, with the rest retrieved from reference TRBV18 and TRBJ1-4, is NAGVMQNPRHLVRRRGQEARLRCSPMKGHSHVYWYRQLPEEGLKFMVYLQKENIIDESGMPKERFSAEFPKEGPSILRIQQVVRGDSAAYFCASSPLRSGEKLFFGSGTQLSVL.

This clone was seen only once. V gene TRBV27 combines with J gene TRBJ1-5, with TRBD1 as a possible D gene (5 bases). The germline V gene encodes CDR1 MNHEY and CDR2 SMNVEV (reference sequence). The CDR3 totals 16 residues. Trimming took off 3 bases at V and 0 bases at J, with 12 bases between the two ends. The chain's CDR3 is CASSLGGYYSNQPQHF. In DNA form, the CDR3 reads TGTGCCAGCAGTTTGGGGGGGTACTATAGCAATCAGCCCCAGCATTTT.

This rearrangement joins TRBV3-1 (or the pseudogene TRBV3-2) to TRBJ1-4, with TRBD1 matching over 8 bases. Losses at the gene ends were 5 bases for V and 10 bases for J; bases not matched to a gene: 6. Germline V gene data show CDR1 as LGHDT and CDR2 as YNNKEL (reference sequence). This CDR3 has 13 residues. CDR3 sequence reads: CASSGDRGGKLFF. The CDR3 DNA sequence: TGTGCCAGCAGCGGTGACAGGGGAGGAAAACTGTTTTTT.

V and J are TRBV5-8 and TRBJ1-2; D is ambiguous. Trimming took 5 bases from V and 5 from J, leaving 16 bases between them. Germline assignment: CDR1 SGHTS and CDR2 YDEGEE. This CDR3 contains 14 residues. CDR3 sequence: CASSPRWAEYGYTF. The CDR3 region has the DNA TGTGCCAGCAGTCCAAGGTGGGCAGAATATGGCTACACCTTC.

This chain links TRBV7-3 with TRBJ2-1, with TRBD2 matching 8 bases. After removal of 5 bases from V and 9 bases from J, the junction contained 12 bases not matched to a gene. CDR1 is SGHTA and CDR2 is FQGTGA in the germline V gene. This CDR3 region has 15 residues. This CDR3 is CASSLAAGGLSEQFF. The CDR3 DNA follows: TGTGCCAGCAGCCTCGCTGCGGGGGGATTAAGTGAGCAGTTCTTC.

CDR3 sequence (DNA): TGTGCCAGCTCACTGTCGACAGCGAACGGAGACGGCTACACCTTC. This gives the protein CASSLSTANGDGYTF. The J gene is TRBJ1-2, the V gene TRBV18; D perhaps matches TRBD1 (5 bases). Per germline, CDR1 KGHSH and CDR2 LQKENI. CDR3 size: 15 residues. V was pared by 4 bases and J by 8 bases, with 20 bases between.

The gene calls are TRBV7-6 and TRBJ1-3, with D perhaps TRBD1 (5 bases). The germline V and J ends were trimmed by 1 base and 0 bases, with 19 bases remaining between them. Per germline, CDR1 SGHVS and CDR2 FNYEAQ. The length of the CDR3 is 19 residues. The CDR3 coding sequence is TGTGCCAGCAGCTTAGTCTATTTGGGTGGGGCAATCTCTGGAAACACCATATATTTT. Translating it yields CASSLVYLGGAISGNTIYF.

The chain combines TRBV7-2 with TRBJ2-2, with TRBD1 as a possible D gene (6 bases). CDR3 length equals 16 residues. CDR1 and CDR2 (germline): SGHTA, FQGNSA. V lost 5 bases to trimming and J lost 1 base, with 14 bases between them. The CDR3 here is CASSPQGFLNTGELFF. The CDR3 nucleotides are TGTGCCAGCAGCCCCCAGGGGTTCCTGAACACCGGGGAGCTGTTTTTT.